This TCR beta chain was observed in a study of T cell responses to AZD1222 COVID-19 vaccine. The V gene's germline CDR1 is SEHNR and CDR2 FQNEAQ (reference sequence). V lost 0 bases, J lost 5 bases, and 7 bases lay in between. The CDR3 spans 14 residues. To note about this clone: The antigen remains undetermined.

The study, taken as a whole, reports: Vaccine-associated CD4 TCRs ranged over spike, dominating at 160-218 and 743-854.

Here immunoSEQ multiplex PCR was the method, and the copy in TCRdb shows in-frame clones only, minus some. The table has over 100,000 clones, around 82% seen once. This chain uses TRBV7-9 with TRBJ1-4; D is possibly TRBD1 (6 bases). The source is an adult in good health. The sample was peripheral blood, taken on day 0 of AZD1222 vaccination. CDR3 coding DNA: TGTGCCAGCAGCTTAGCAGGGGGAAATGAAAAACTGTTTTTT. Translated, it gives CASSLAGGNEKLFF.